This is a list of T cell receptor beta chains from one sample in a study of blood T cell repertoires in COVID-19. Sequencing used immunoSEQ multiplex PCR; TCRdb keeps in-frame clones, though not all of them. The sample records about 200,000 clones, around 80% being singletons. Sequencing was done on a sample of peripheral blood. Receptors originate from a human donor in a cohort sampled during active COVID-19. Both conserved end residues are part of each CDR3. Fields, in order: V gene, J gene, D gene, clone size, CDR3 DNA, CDR3 protein. D genes are given only for firm matches. For some rows the clone size is stated as once, few or many, or as a class when expanded; others skip it.

V: TRBV7-2; J: TRBJ2-7; D: TRBD2; size: -; DNA: TGTGCCAGCAGCTTAGGAGCGGGGGCTAACTACGAGCAGTACTTC; CDR3: CASSLGAGANYEQYF
V: TRBV5-8; J: TRBJ2-7; D: -; size: -; DNA: TGTGCCAGCAGTTCGGGATCTGTGGTCGAGCAGTACTTC; CDR3: CASSSGSVVEQYF
V: TRBV12-5; J: TRBJ2-2; D: -; size: -; DNA: TGTGCTAGTGGTTTGGGAGGTGTGGCCGGGGAGCTGTTTTTT; CDR3: CASGLGGVAGELFF
V: TRBV18; J: TRBJ2-3; D: -; size: -; DNA: TGTGCCAGCTCACTGAGAACGGATACGCAGTATTTT; CDR3: CASSLRTDTQYF
V: TRBV5-4; J: TRBJ2-7; D: TRBD2; size: -; DNA: TGTGCCAGCAGCACACGGGAACCCGGGAGGGCCTACGAGCAGTACTTC; CDR3: CASSTREPGRAYEQYF
V: TRBV9; J: TRBJ2-7; D: TRBD2; size: once; DNA: TGTGCCAGCAGCCCGCCTGGGACTAGCGGGAGAAGGTACTTC; CDR3: CASSPPGTSGRRYF
V: TRBV20-1; J: TRBJ2-1; D: -; size: once; DNA: TGCAGTGTCAACATCGGGCAGGGTCAGTTCTTC; CDR3: CSVNIGQGQFF
V: TRBV28; J: TRBJ1-6; D: -; size: -; DNA: TGTGCCAGCAGCTATCTTACCTCGGGGGATTCACCCCTCCACTTT; CDR3: CASSYLTSGDSPLHF
V: TRBV5-1; J: TRBJ2-7; D: TRBD1; size: -; DNA: TGCGCCAGCAGCCAACCGGGACAGGGGCCCTACTCCTACGAGCAGTACTTC; CDR3: CASSQPGQGPYSYEQYF
V: TRBV28; J: TRBJ1-4; D: TRBD1; size: -; DNA: TGTGCCAGCAGTTTATCCCGACAGGGTCCAAGAAAACTGTTTTTT; CDR3: CASSLSRQGPRKLFF
V: TRBV5-1; J: TRBJ2-7; D: TRBD1; size: -; DNA: TGCGCCAGCAGCTTGGATGGGACAGGCCGCTGGGAGCAGTACTTC; CDR3: CASSLDGTGRWEQYF
V: TRBV3-1/TRBV3-2; J: TRBJ1-2; D: -; size: -; DNA: TGTGCCAGCAGCCGCCTCCAGGGGCACTATGGCTACACCTTC; CDR3: CASSRLQGHYGYTF
V: TRBV7-2; J: TRBJ2-7; D: -; size: -; DNA: TGTGCCAGCAGCTTAGGTCTAGTAGCCCCCTACGAGCAGTACTTC; CDR3: CASSLGLVAPYEQYF
V: TRBV4-2; J: TRBJ2-1; D: TRBD1; size: once; DNA: TGTGCCAGCAGCCAAGTCATAGGACAGGGACCCAATGAGCAGTTCTTC; CDR3: CASSQVIGQGPNEQFF
V: TRBV10-1; J: TRBJ2-3; D: TRBD2; size: -; DNA: TGCGCCAGCAGTGAGGGTCTAGCGGAAACAGATACGCAGTATTTT; CDR3: CASSEGLAETDTQYF
V: TRBV27; J: TRBJ2-1; D: TRBD1; size: -; DNA: TGTGCCAGCAGCCGCGGTACAGGGGGCGGGTACAATGAGCAGTTCTTC; CDR3: CASSRGTGGGYNEQFF
V: TRBV11-2; J: TRBJ2-5; D: TRBD1; size: -; DNA: TGTGCCAGCAGCTTAGGCGCAGGGGGCGTAGAGACCCAGTACTTC; CDR3: CASSLGAGGVETQYF
V: TRBV4-1; J: TRBJ2-7; D: TRBD2; size: -; DNA: TGCGCCAGCAGCCAAGAACAGCTAGCGGGACTATGGAGGGTTTGGTACGAGCAGTACTTC; CDR3: CASSQEQLAGLWRVWYEQYF
V: TRBV6-1; J: TRBJ1-2; D: -; size: -; DNA: TGTGCCAGCAGTGAATTTACAGGGCTGGGTGGCTACACCTTC; CDR3: CASSEFTGLGGYTF
V: TRBV6-1; J: TRBJ2-7; D: -; size: -; DNA: TGTGCCAGCAGTGAAGGTGCGGGGATATACGAGCAGTACTTC; CDR3: CASSEGAGIYEQYF
V: TRBV6-6; J: TRBJ1-2; D: -; size: -; DNA: TGTGCCAGCAGGTGGTCGACAGAAGACTATGGCTACACCTTC; CDR3: CASRWSTEDYGYTF
V: TRBV27; J: TRBJ1-2; D: TRBD1; size: -; DNA: TGTGCCAGCAGCCCCGACAGGGGAAGACCGGGTTACACCTTC; CDR3: CASSPDRGRPGYTF
V: TRBV6-1; J: TRBJ2-3; D: -; size: -; DNA: TGTGCCAGCAGTGAAGCATCGGGGCTAGCGCTACTCACAGATACGCAGTATTTT; CDR3: CASSEASGLALLTDTQYF
V: TRBV28; J: TRBJ1-1; D: TRBD1; size: -; DNA: TGTGCCAGCACCATCATCGGGACAGGCGTGAAAACTGAAGCTTTCTTT; CDR3: CASTIIGTGVKTEAFF
V: TRBV7-8; J: TRBJ1-1; D: -; size: -; DNA: TGTGCCAGCAGCTTAGGAGGTTTGGACACTGAAGCTTTCTTT; CDR3: CASSLGGLDTEAFF
V: TRBV27; J: TRBJ1-5; D: -; size: once; DNA: TGTGCCGCGGGGTGGAGCAATCAGCCCCAGCATTTT; CDR3: CAAGWSNQPQHF
V: TRBV13; J: TRBJ2-7; D: -; size: -; DNA: TGTGCCAGCAGCTTCAGGGACTCCCCATGGGAGGAGCAGTACTTC; CDR3: CASSFRDSPWEEQYF
V: TRBV19; J: TRBJ2-3; D: -; size: -; DNA: TGTGCCAGTAGTATGAAGCAATATACGCAGTATTTT; CDR3: CASSMKQYTQYF
V: TRBV9; J: TRBJ2-1; D: TRBD2; size: -; DNA: TGTGCCAGCAGCGTAGGGACTAGCAGCTACAATGAGCAGTTCTTC; CDR3: CASSVGTSSYNEQFF
V: TRBV5-4; J: TRBJ2-2; D: TRBD2; size: -; DNA: TGTGCCAGCAGCCGCAGACTAGCGGGAAACACCGGGGAGCTGTTTTTT; CDR3: CASSRRLAGNTGELFF
V: TRBV7-2; J: TRBJ1-1; D: TRBD1; size: -; DNA: TGTGCCAGCAGCTTAGGTGGGACAGGGGGCGAGACTTTCTTT; CDR3: CASSLGGTGGETFF
V: TRBV30; J: TRBJ2-1; D: TRBD2; size: once; DNA: TGTGCCTGGAGTTCTAGCGGGAGCTCCTACAATGAGCAGTTCTTC; CDR3: CAWSSSGSSYNEQFF
V: TRBV7-9; J: TRBJ2-7; D: -; size: -; DNA: TGTGCCAGCAGCTTGACGGGGAGCTCCTACGAGCAGTACTTC; CDR3: CASSLTGSSYEQYF
V: TRBV5-4; J: TRBJ1-3; D: -; size: -; DNA: TGTGCCAGCAGCCGGGGAGGCAGCTCTGGAAACACCATATATTTT; CDR3: CASSRGGSSGNTIYF
V: TRBV6-5; J: TRBJ2-4; D: -; size: many; DNA: TGTGCCAGCAAAAATCTCGGGGTAAGGGACATTCAGTACTTC; CDR3: CASKNLGVRDIQYF
V: TRBV5-6; J: TRBJ2-5; D: -; size: -; DNA: TGTGCCAGCAGCTTGGGGGCGGGAAGGGAGACCCAGTACTTC; CDR3: CASSLGAGRETQYF
V: TRBV19; J: TRBJ1-5; D: -; size: -; DNA: TGTGCCAGTAGGCCCGGGGGAGCCAGCAATCAGCCCCAGCATTTT; CDR3: CASRPGGASNQPQHF
V: TRBV6-5; J: TRBJ2-2; D: TRBD1; size: -; DNA: TGTGCCAGCAGCGCAGGGGGCCCAGCCGGGGAGCTGTTTTTT; CDR3: CASSAGGPAGELFF
V: TRBV28; J: TRBJ1-2; D: -; size: -; DNA: TGTGCCAGCAGTTTGGCAGGGAAGGGCTACACCTTC; CDR3: CASSLAGKGYTF
V: TRBV12-3/TRBV12-4; J: TRBJ2-7; D: -; size: -; DNA: TGTGCCAGCAGTTTGACGGGAGAGCAGTACTTC; CDR3: CASSLTGEQYF
V: TRBV10-1; J: TRBJ2-2; D: -; size: -; DNA: TGCGCCAGCGTAGGGGTATCCGGGGAGCTGTTTTTT; CDR3: CASVGVSGELFF
V: TRBV29-1; J: TRBJ1-2; D: -; size: -; DNA: TGCAGCGTTGGTGGCAGATCCTATGGCTACACCTTC; CDR3: CSVGGRSYGYTF
V: TRBV2; J: TRBJ1-5; D: -; size: -; DNA: TGTGCCAGCAGTGCCACGGGGAGAACTTATAGCAATCAGCCCCAGCATTTT; CDR3: CASSATGRTYSNQPQHF
V: TRBV7-2; J: TRBJ2-1; D: TRBD2; size: once; DNA: TGTGCCAGCAGCTTAGGACTAGCGGCATTTTCCTACAATGAGCAGTTCTTC; CDR3: CASSLGLAAFSYNEQFF
V: TRBV10-1; J: TRBJ1-6; D: -; size: -; DNA: TGCGCCAGCAGCGCGGCCTCCGGGAATTCACCCCTCCACTTT; CDR3: CASSAASGNSPLHF
V: TRBV7-9; J: TRBJ2-7; D: -; size: -; DNA: TGTGCCAGCAGCTTAGGGGAACGGACTGGGACCTACGAGCAGTACTTC; CDR3: CASSLGERTGTYEQYF
V: TRBV27; J: TRBJ2-7; D: TRBD1; size: -; DNA: TGTGCCAGCAGCGCCGGGACAGGGATCTACGAGCAGTACTTC; CDR3: CASSAGTGIYEQYF
V: TRBV14; J: TRBJ2-1; D: -; size: -; DNA: TGTGCCAGCAGCCAAGAACCCGCTAGCGCCCCTATAAGCTACAATGAGCAGTTCTTC; CDR3: CASSQEPASAPISYNEQFF
V: TRBV28; J: TRBJ1-5; D: TRBD1; size: -; DNA: TGTGCCAGCAGTTTCGCGGGGGACAGGGAAGGTCAGCCCCAGCATTTT; CDR3: CASSFAGDREGQPQHF
V: TRBV3-1/TRBV3-2; J: TRBJ2-1; D: TRBD2; size: -; DNA: TGTGCCAGCAGCCTAACATCGGGAGGTGGTGAGCAGTTCTTC; CDR3: CASSLTSGGGEQFF
V: TRBV6-5; J: TRBJ1-2; D: -; size: -; DNA: TGTGCCAGTGGGGAGATCTATGGCTACACCTTC; CDR3: CASGEIYGYTF
V: TRBV7-9; J: TRBJ2-1; D: -; size: -; DNA: TGTGCCAGCAGCTCCACCACAGGGTCCCCTTCCGACAATGAGCAGTTCTTC; CDR3: CASSSTTGSPSDNEQFF
V: TRBV29-1; J: TRBJ2-3; D: TRBD1; size: -; DNA: TGCAGCGTTGAGCCCCAGGCAGGGGGCGAAACAGATACGCAGTATTTT; CDR3: CSVEPQAGGETDTQYF